Below, 14 T cell receptor beta chains from the same sample are listed, as sequenced in a study of T cell responses to AZD1222 COVID-19 vaccine. TCRdb keeps only in-frame clones here, not all; method: immunoSEQ multiplex PCR. The data hold some 120,000 clones, with roughly 91% observed a single time. The sample was peripheral blood, taken on day 0 of MenACWY control vaccination. The origin of the receptors is an adult in good health.

The genes are TRBV7-9 and TRBJ1-4; D remains ambiguous. The CDR3 totals 15 residues. Trimming removed 0 bases from V and 5 bases from J, with 10 bases in between. Germline V CDR1 and CDR2: SEHNR, FQNEAQ (reference sequence). The CDR3 DNA reads TGTGCCAGCAGCTTAGCTGCCACGGACAATGAAAAACTGTTTTTT. Protein product: CASSLAATDNEKLFF.

Ten or more counts support this clone. The rearrangement uses TRBV27 and TRBJ2-3, with unresolved D. The CDR3 has 13 residues. The germline CDR1 and CDR2 sequences are MNHEY and SMNVEV (reference sequence). Trimming cost V 5 bases and J 2 bases, with 8 bases left between them. The CDR3 DNA is TGTGCCAGCAGTCCCCCTAACACAGATACGCAGTATTTT. It yields the protein CASSPPNTDTQYF.

The chain employs TRBV19 and TRBJ1-2; 9 bases line up with TRBD1. V lost 4 bases, J lost 7 bases, and 4 bases stayed unmatched. The CDR3 sequence is 13 residues long. Per the germline V gene, CDR1 is LNHDA and CDR2 is SQIVND (reference sequence). The CDR3 region has the DNA TGTGCCAGTAGTACACGGGACAGGGCTGGCTACACCTTC. Residues: CASSTRDRAGYTF.

V is TRBV20-1 and J is TRBJ2-1; D is perhaps TRBD1 (5 bases). Trimming left V 6 bases short and J 5 bases short, with 8 bases between. The V gene's germline CDR1 is DFQATT and CDR2 SNEGSKA (reference sequence). There are 11 residues in the CDR3. The CDR3 DNA is TGCAGTGCCTTCAGGGACAATGAGCAGTTCTTC. As protein: CSAFRDNEQFF.

This clone was recorded once. The chain couples TRBV10-2 to TRBJ1-3; D unresolved. V gave up 2 bases and J gave up 0 bases, with 11 bases separating them. Germline V lookup: CDR1 WSHSY, CDR2 SAAADI. This CDR3 is 16 amino acids long. The CDR3 loop is CASSETVRHSGNTIYF. DNA of the CDR3: TGCGCCAGCAGTGAGACCGTACGACACTCTGGAAACACCATATATTTT.

Details on this clone: This sample includes further DNA sequences coding for the same CDR3. This chain joins TRBV27 and TRBJ1-4, with 10 bases lining up with TRBD1. The CDR3 is 14 residues long. Germline V gene data show CDR1 as MNHEY and CDR2 as SMNVEV (reference sequence). The V segment lost 4 bases and the J segment 7 bases; nucleotides outside the gene matches: 3. DNA for the CDR3: TGTGCCAGCAGTTCAGGACAGGGGGGTGAAAAACTGTTTTTT. Translating it yields CASSSGQGGEKLFF.

The gene calls are TRBV19 and TRBJ2-1; D is ambiguous. With 5 bases removed from V and 3 bases from J, the gap between germline ends came to 11 bases. The CDR3 contains 14 residues. The V gene's germline CDR1 is LNHDA and CDR2 SQIVND (reference sequence). Here the CDR3 DNA reads TGTGCCAGTAGTTCCCACGCCAGCTACAATGAGCAGTTCTTC. It translates to CASSSHASYNEQFF.

The gene calls are TRBV6-5 and TRBJ1-2, with D unresolved. The CDR3 runs to 13 residues. V lost 6 bases, J lost 4 bases, and 12 bases lay in between. In germline, CDR1 is MNHEY, CDR2 SVGAGI. The CDR3: CASRPQGRYGYTF. The CDR3 DNA sequence: TGTGCCAGCAGACCCCAAGGTCGCTATGGCTACACCTTC.

The chain links TRBV28 to TRBJ2-2; 14 bases agree with TRBD2. V trimming: 3 bases; J trimming: 5 bases; junction bases outside the gene matches: 17. This CDR3 contains 21 residues. Germline V gene data show CDR1 as MDHEN and CDR2 as SYDVKM. CDR3 nucleotide sequence: TGTGCCAGCAGTTTTAGGGAACAAAAGACTAGCGGGAGGGCGGCGACCGGGGAGCTGTTTTTT. Amino acids: CASSFREQKTSGRAATGELFF.

The chain uses TRBV6-5 and TRBJ2-2; D is unresolved. Trimming stripped 5 bases from V and 1 base from J, with 11 bases between. The CDR3 runs 15 residues. The V gene's germline CDR1 is MNHEY and CDR2 SVGAGI. In nucleotides, the CDR3 is TGTGCCAGCAGTCGAAGGGCCCAGAACACCGGGGAGCTGTTTTTT. This gives the protein CASSRRAQNTGELFF.

This chain connects TRBV7-9 to TRBJ2-1; 7 nucleotides match TRBD2. Germline-derived CDR1 and CDR2 are SEHNR and FQNEAQ (reference sequence). V was clipped by 7 bases and J by 6 bases; unmatched bases: 3. This CDR3 has 12 amino acids. DNA for the CDR3: TGTGCCAGCATCGGGGGGATCAATGAGCAGTTCTTC. It codes for CASIGGINEQFF.

The DNA of the CDR3 is TGTGCCAGTAGTATATCGGAGAGCTATGGCTACACCTTC. It is translated as CASSISESYGYTF. The gene calls are TRBV19 and TRBJ1-2; D remains unclear. V was pared by 2 bases and J by 4 bases, with 8 bases between. The V gene's germline CDR1 is LNHDA and CDR2 SQIVND (reference sequence). This CDR3 is 13 amino acids long.

V is TRBV6-2 or TRBV6-3 and J is TRBJ2-3, with 9 bases matching TRBD2. This CDR3 spans 16 amino acids. V gave up 2 bases and J gave up 2 bases; unmatched junction bases: 5. Per the germline V gene, CDR1 is MNHEY and CDR2 is SVGEGT. CDR3 in DNA: TGTGCCAGCAGTTACAAAGCGGGGGGCTTCACAGATACGCAGTATTTT. This translates into CASSYKAGGFTDTQYF.

This sequence joins TRBV7-2 and TRBJ2-3; no clear D gene. The CDR3 contains 15 residues. In germline, CDR1 is SGHTA, CDR2 FQGNSA. The V end was cut by 5 bases, the J end by 2 bases, with 14 bases between. CDR3 nucleotide sequence: TGTGCCAGCAGCCCCCATCTAGGTAACACAGATACGCAGTATTTT. Its translation is CASSPHLGNTDTQYF.